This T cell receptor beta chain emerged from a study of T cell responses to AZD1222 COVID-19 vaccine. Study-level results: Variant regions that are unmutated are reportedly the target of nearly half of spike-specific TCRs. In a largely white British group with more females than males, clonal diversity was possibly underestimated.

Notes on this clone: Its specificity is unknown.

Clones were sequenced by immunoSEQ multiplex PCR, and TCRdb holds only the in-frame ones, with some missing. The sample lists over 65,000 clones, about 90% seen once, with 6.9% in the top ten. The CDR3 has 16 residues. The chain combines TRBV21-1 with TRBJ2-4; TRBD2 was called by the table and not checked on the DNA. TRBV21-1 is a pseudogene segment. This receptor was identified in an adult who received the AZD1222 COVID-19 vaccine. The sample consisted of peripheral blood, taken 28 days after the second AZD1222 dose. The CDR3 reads CASSKRLRIAKNIQYF. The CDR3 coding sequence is TGTGCCAGCAGCAAACGGTTGAGGATAGCCAAAAACATTCAGTACTTC.